The 20 T cell receptor beta chains below all came from one sample that was sequenced in a study of blood T cell repertoires in COVID-19. Using immunoSEQ multiplex PCR, the repertoire was profiled, and TCRdb retains in-frame clones only, with some absent. The sample holds 200,000 to 250,000 clones, roughly 90% seen once. Sample: peripheral blood. These receptors were collected from a woman between 55 and 75 years old with acute or convalescent COVID-19.

The gene calls are TRBV14 and TRBJ1-2, with a possible D match to TRBD1 (5 bases). V was clipped by 0 bases and J by 4 bases, with 12 bases between them. The CDR3 totals 15 residues. Germline values: CDR1 SGHDN, CDR2 FVKESK. CDR3 DNA sequence: TGTGCCAGCAGCCAAGAGGCTAGGGGCCTCTATGGCTACACCTTC. Its translation: CASSQEARGLYGYTF.

This clone came up a few times. This sequence joins TRBV15 and TRBJ2-3; a possible D gene is TRBD2 (6 bases). The ends were cut back, 4 bases at V and 2 bases at J, with 16 bases in the middle. This CDR3 comprises 16 residues. CDR1 LNHNV and CDR2 YYDKDF come from the germline V gene (reference sequence). CDR3 sequence: CATSMGLADLTDTQYF. The CDR3 coding sequence is TGTGCCACCAGCATGGGACTCGCAGACCTCACAGATACGCAGTATTTT.

For the CDR3, the DNA is TGTGCCAGCTCAAGGGACATCCTAGGGGAGACCCAGTACTTC. Protein product: CASSRDILGETQYF. V and J are TRBV18 and TRBJ2-5; possible D gene TRBD1, 6 bases. There are 14 residues in the CDR3. V was pared by 5 bases and J by 5 bases, with 15 bases between. Looked up from germline, CDR1 is KGHSH and CDR2 is LQKENI.

The rearrangement joins TRBV28 to TRBJ2-3; weak D call: TRBD2 (6 bases). The germline CDR1 and CDR2 sequences are MDHEN and SYDVKM. This CDR3 contains 13 residues. The V end was cut by 6 bases, the J end by 4 bases, with 11 bases between. The CDR3 DNA sequence: TGTGCCAGCAGGTCAGGAGGGCCAGATACGCAGTATTTT. Amino acids: CASRSGGPDTQYF.

The V call is TRBV12-3 or TRBV12-4, the J call TRBJ1-1; weak D call: TRBD1 (6 bases). This CDR3 has 13 amino acids. Trimming left V 6 bases short and J 5 bases short, with 13 bases between. The CDR3 bases are TGTGCCAGCAGCCCGGACAGATATACTGAAGCTTTCTTT. Amino acids: CASSPDRYTEAFF.

V gene TRBV3-1 (or the pseudogene TRBV3-2) combines with J gene TRBJ2-7; 10 bases are a match to TRBD1. From germline, CDR1 is LGHDT and CDR2 YNNKEL (reference sequence). Losses at the gene ends were 6 bases for V and 2 bases for J; bases not matched to a gene: 4. The length of the CDR3 is 14 residues. The chain's CDR3 is CASRRGTGAYEQYF. The DNA for the CDR3 is TGTGCCAGCAGACGGGGGACAGGGGCCTACGAGCAGTACTTC.

V is TRBV5-8 and J is TRBJ2-2, with a weak D call TRBD1 (6 bases). The CDR3 extends over 15 amino acids. V was shortened by 0 bases and J by 1 base, with 7 bases between the two germline ends. The germline gives CDR1 SGHTS, CDR2 YDEGEE. CDR3 loop: CASSLDRVNTGELFF. CDR3 DNA: TGTGCCAGCAGCTTGGACAGGGTGAACACCGGGGAGCTGTTTTTT.

The chain recombines TRBV3-1 (or the pseudogene TRBV3-2) with TRBJ1-1; D uncertain. This CDR3 contains 11 residues. V gave up 5 bases and J gave up 12 bases, with 13 bases separating them. Germline assignment: CDR1 LGHDT and CDR2 YNNKEL (reference sequence). The CDR3 loop reads CASSFGWQSFF. CDR3 nucleotides: TGTGCCAGCAGCTTCGGGTGGCAGTCTTTCTTT.

The chain uses TRBV5-1 and TRBJ1-1; 8 bases agree with TRBD1. Trimming removed 4 bases from V and 5 bases from J; junction bases left unmatched: 19. The germline gives CDR1 SGHRS, CDR2 YFSETQ. This CDR3 spans 18 amino acids. CDR3 DNA: TGCGCCAGCAGCGTCGGCGGACAGGGAATAAGTATGGGAACTGAAGCTTTCTTT. This sequence encodes CASSVGGQGISMGTEAFF.

The chain carries TRBV13 and TRBJ1-2, with D possibly TRBD1 on 6 matching bases. V lost 4 bases to trimming and J lost 6 bases, with 18 bases between them. This CDR3 is built from 15 residues. Germline CDR1 is PRHDT and CDR2 is FYEKMQ (reference sequence). The CDR3 is CASSYHGTGNNGYTF. The CDR3 nucleotides read TGTGCCAGCAGCTACCACGGAACAGGGAACAATGGCTACACCTTC.

This clone is a singleton in its sample. The J gene is TRBJ1-2, the V gene TRBV7-2; D unresolved. Germline CDR1 reads SGHTA; CDR2 reads FQGNSA. This CDR3 region has 14 residues. Trimming pared 4 bases from V and 9 bases from J, leaving 18 bases between. As DNA, the CDR3 is TGTGCCAGCAGCTCCCCGGGTCTCCTAGACCGCTACACCTTC. Translating gives CASSSPGLLDRYTF. The complete variable domain, with remaining parts taken from reference TRBV7-2 and TRBJ1-2, reads GAGVSQSPSNKVTEKGKDVELRCDPISGHTALYWYRQSLGQGLEFLIYFQGNSAPDKSGLPSDRFSAERTGGSVSTLTIQRTQQEDSAVYLCASSSPGLLDRYTFGSGTRLTVV.

The chain combines TRBV18 with TRBJ1-2; TRBD1 matches 7 bases. The germline CDR1 and CDR2 sequences are KGHSH and LQKENI. There are 16 residues in the CDR3. V gave up 1 base and J gave up 3 bases; unmatched junction bases: 8. CDR3 coding DNA: TGTGCCAGCTCACCACGACAGATCACAGGGGACTATGGCTACACCTTC. Its translation: CASSPRQITGDYGYTF.

The CDR3 nucleotides are TGCGCCACCCACTTGAACACTGAAGCTTTCTTT. Its translation is CATHLNTEAFF. The chain joins TRBV10-1 to TRBJ1-1, with D hard to call. V lost 10 bases and J lost 0, with 6 bases in between. Germline V lookup: CDR1 WNHNN, CDR2 SYGVQD (reference sequence). The CDR3 loop spans 11 amino acids.

This clone was detected only once. J is TRBJ1-4 and V is TRBV5-5, with D maybe TRBD1 (6 bases). V was clipped by 4 bases and J by 3 bases, with 10 bases between them. CDR3 length: 14 amino acids. Germline V lookup: CDR1 SGHKS, CDR2 YYEKEE (reference sequence). Written as DNA, the CDR3 is TGTGCCAGCAGCCCAGGGGCGGCTAATGAAAAACTGTTTTTT. It encodes CASSPGAANEKLFF.

The chain couples TRBV6-1 to TRBJ2-7; D might be TRBD1 (6 bases). CDR3 length equals 14 residues. V lost 2 bases to trimming and J lost 3 bases, with 11 bases between them. Germline V gene sequence: CDR1 MNHNS, CDR2 SASEGT. The CDR3 DNA reads as TGTGCCAGCAGTGAACGGACAGACATCTACGAGCAGTACTTC. Translation: CASSERTDIYEQYF.

Here the CDR3 DNA reads TGTGCCAGCAGCCAAAGGATGATGGGGGCCACCTCTGGAAACACCATATATTTT. It encodes CASSQRMMGATSGNTIYF. The rearrangement joins TRBV16 to TRBJ1-3; maybe TRBD1 (6 bases). Germline V lookup: CDR1 KGHSY, CDR2 FQNENV. V lost 2 bases and J lost 0, with 17 bases in between. The CDR3 is 18 amino acids. The complete variable domain, with remaining parts taken from reference TRBV16 and TRBJ1-3, reads GEEVAQTPKHLVRGEGQKAKLYCAPIKGHSYVFWYQQVLKNEFKFLISFQNENVFDETGMPKERFSAKCLPNSPCSLEIQATKLEDSAVYFCASSQRMMGATSGNTIYFGEGSWLTVV.

The chain employs TRBV4-3 and TRBJ2-7; D not resolved. Germline V gene lookup returns CDR1 LGHNA and CDR2 YSLEER. This CDR3 region has 14 residues. V lost 0 bases to trimming and J lost 3 bases, with 9 bases between them. The CDR3 region is CASSQDLILYEQYF. CDR3 nucleotide sequence: TGCGCCAGCAGCCAAGATCTAATCCTCTACGAGCAGTACTTC.

The chain recombines TRBV23-1 with TRBJ2-1; D unclear. TRBV23-1 falls under the ORF class, with uncertain function. This CDR3 is built from 10 residues. With 6 bases removed from V and 10 bases from J, the gap between germline ends came to 7 bases. The DNA for the CDR3 is TGCGCCAGCAGAGTTGGCGAGCAGTTCTTC. It is translated as CASRVGEQFF.

This sequence joins TRBV7-9 and TRBJ2-7; D possibly corresponds to TRBD1 (5 bases). This CDR3 comprises 12 residues. V was clipped by 1 base and J by 6 bases, with 7 bases between them. Germline CDR1 and CDR2: SEHNR and FQNEAQ (reference sequence). The CDR3: CASSLVQAEQYF. Here the CDR3 DNA reads TGTGCCAGCAGCTTAGTACAGGCCGAGCAGTACTTC.

CDR3 sequence: CASSMGQTRVYEQYF. The CDR3 DNA follows: TGTGCCAGTAGTATGGGCCAAACTAGAGTCTACGAGCAGTACTTC. The chain combines TRBV19 with TRBJ2-7; a possible D gene is TRBD2 (5 bases). The CDR3 runs to 15 residues. Germline values: CDR1 LNHDA, CDR2 SQIVND (reference sequence). The V end was cut by 3 bases, the J end by 3 bases, with 15 bases between.